The rows below give T cell receptor beta chains drawn from one sample of a study of prognosis after radiotherapy for stage I lung cancer. MiXCR, applied by TCRdb to the multiplex PCR reads, yields one record per CDR3 protein. The data show around 27,000 distinct CDR3 sequences, around 32% seen once. Sequenced material: PBMCs, taken before or after stereotactic body radiation therapy (not recorded which). These receptors originate from a donor over 45 with non-small cell lung cancer. Both conserved end residues are part of each CDR3. A D gene is named only where the DNA matches it firmly. Clone size is not always given. Where it is, it says once, few, many or a class for expanded clones.

d_gene: TRBD1; abundance: many; v_gene: TRBV11-2; j_gene: TRBJ1-2; CDR3nt: TGTGCCAGCAGCTACGGACAGGGAATCTATGGCTACACCTTC; CDR3aa: CASSYGQGIYGYTF
d_gene: TRBD1; abundance: -; v_gene: TRBV6-2/TRBV6-3; j_gene: TRBJ1-5; CDR3nt: TGTGCCAGTATTTACTCAAGTTGGGACAGGGGCAATCCCCATCCTAGCAATCAGCCCCAGCATTTT; CDR3aa: CASIYSSWDRGNPHPSNQPQHF
d_gene: TRBD1; abundance: many; v_gene: TRBV6-9; j_gene: TRBJ1-3; CDR3nt: TGTGCCAGCAGGCGGGACAGGGAATCCGGAAACACCATATATTTT; CDR3aa: CASRRDRESGNTIYF
d_gene: -; abundance: many; v_gene: TRBV20-1; j_gene: TRBJ1-5; CDR3nt: TGCAGTGCTACTCTCGGGACAAATAGCAATCAGCCCCAGCATTTT; CDR3aa: CSATLGTNSNQPQHF
d_gene: -; abundance: -; v_gene: TRBV11-2; j_gene: TRBJ2-7; CDR3nt: TGTGCCAGCAGCTCGTCCGGCGCCTACGAGCAGTACTTC; CDR3aa: CASSSSGAYEQYF
d_gene: TRBD1; abundance: many; v_gene: TRBV12-3/TRBV12-4; j_gene: TRBJ1-4; CDR3nt: TGTGCCAGCAGCCAAACACGGCTGTCAGGGGGGGAAAAACTGTTTTTT; CDR3aa: CASSQTRLSGGEKLFF
d_gene: TRBD2; abundance: many; v_gene: TRBV11-2; j_gene: TRBJ2-1; CDR3nt: TGTGCCAGCAGCTTATATAGCGGGGGCTCCTACAATGAGCAGTTCTTC; CDR3aa: CASSLYSGGSYNEQFF
d_gene: TRBD1; abundance: many; v_gene: TRBV11-3; j_gene: TRBJ1-1; CDR3nt: TGTGCCAGCAGCTTTGTTTGCGGGACAGTTCCTGAAGCTTTCTTT; CDR3aa: CASSFVCGTVPEAFF
d_gene: TRBD2; abundance: many; v_gene: TRBV6-1; j_gene: TRBJ2-2; CDR3nt: TGTGCCAGCAGAACGGGACTAGCTTCGACCGGGGAGCTGTTTTTT; CDR3aa: CASRTGLASTGELFF
d_gene: TRBD2; abundance: large; v_gene: TRBV12-3/TRBV12-4; j_gene: TRBJ2-1; CDR3nt: TGTGCCAGCAGTTTTTTGGGCGGGAGTCTGAACAATGAGCAGTTCTTC; CDR3aa: CASSFLGGSLNNEQFF
d_gene: TRBD2; abundance: many; v_gene: TRBV7-9; j_gene: TRBJ2-2; CDR3nt: TGTGCCAGCAGCCCGTCGACGGCGGGAGTAACCACCGGGGAGCTGTTTTTT; CDR3aa: CASSPSTAGVTTGELFF
d_gene: TRBD2; abundance: many; v_gene: TRBV30; j_gene: TRBJ2-7; CDR3nt: TGTGCCTGGAGTAGCGGGAACTCCTACGAGCAGTACTTC; CDR3aa: CAWSSGNSYEQYF
d_gene: -; abundance: many; v_gene: TRBV6-2/TRBV6-3; j_gene: TRBJ2-7; CDR3nt: TGTGCCAGCAGCCTAAACTCCTACGAGCAGTACTTC; CDR3aa: CASSLNSYEQYF
d_gene: TRBD1; abundance: -; v_gene: TRBV15; j_gene: TRBJ2-1; CDR3nt: TGTGCCACCAGCAGAGGGACAGGGGCCTACAATGAGCAGTTCTTC; CDR3aa: CATSRGTGAYNEQFF
d_gene: TRBD2; abundance: many; v_gene: TRBV6-1; j_gene: TRBJ2-7; CDR3nt: TGTGCCAGTTTGGGCGTGGCTAGCGGGAGGGACGAGCAGTACTTC; CDR3aa: CASLGVASGRDEQYF
d_gene: -; abundance: many; v_gene: TRBV5-6; j_gene: TRBJ1-1; CDR3nt: TGTGCCAGCAGCTTGGGCAGACGACCTGAAGCTTTCTTT; CDR3aa: CASSLGRRPEAFF
d_gene: -; abundance: many; v_gene: TRBV5-5; j_gene: TRBJ1-1; CDR3nt: TGTGCCAGCAGCTTGGACGGACATCGGCAAGCTTTCTTT; CDR3aa: CASSLDGHRQAFF
d_gene: TRBD2; abundance: many; v_gene: TRBV6-2/TRBV6-3; j_gene: TRBJ2-1; CDR3nt: TGTGCCAGCAGTTACCTCCCTACTACTAGCGGGGGCAATGAGCAGTTCTTC; CDR3aa: CASSYLPTTSGGNEQFF
d_gene: -; abundance: many; v_gene: TRBV25-1; j_gene: TRBJ1-3; CDR3nt: TGTGCCAGCAGTTGGGGGGGAAACTCTGGAAACACCATATATTTT; CDR3aa: CASSWGGNSGNTIYF
d_gene: -; abundance: -; v_gene: TRBV7-2; j_gene: TRBJ2-3; CDR3nt: TGTGCCAGCAGCTTAGGTGGCTTGGTTGATACGCAGTATTTT; CDR3aa: CASSLGGLVDTQYF
d_gene: TRBD2; abundance: many; v_gene: TRBV13; j_gene: TRBJ2-1; CDR3nt: TGTGCCAGCAGCCCACTAGCGGAGCAGGGGTATGAGCAGTTCTTC; CDR3aa: CASSPLAEQGYEQFF
d_gene: TRBD1; abundance: many; v_gene: TRBV6-1; j_gene: TRBJ2-7; CDR3nt: TGTGCCAGCAACGAAGGGACAGGGGCCTACGAGCAGTACTTC; CDR3aa: CASNEGTGAYEQYF
d_gene: -; abundance: many; v_gene: TRBV28; j_gene: TRBJ1-3; CDR3nt: TGTGCCAGCAGTTTATTTCCAGGTGGAAACACCATATATTTT; CDR3aa: CASSLFPGGNTIYF
d_gene: TRBD1; abundance: medium-sized; v_gene: TRBV5-1; j_gene: TRBJ2-3; CDR3nt: TGCGCCAGCAGCATAGGACAGGCGGGCACAGATACGCAGTATTTT; CDR3aa: CASSIGQAGTDTQYF
d_gene: -; abundance: many; v_gene: TRBV5-1; j_gene: TRBJ2-5; CDR3nt: TGCGCCAGCAGGCTGGCGCCCCCCATTGAGACCCAGTACTTC; CDR3aa: CASRLAPPIETQYF
d_gene: TRBD1; abundance: -; v_gene: TRBV28; j_gene: TRBJ1-5; CDR3nt: TGTGCCAGCAGCTACAGGGGAGGGCATCCTCAGCATTTT; CDR3aa: CASSYRGGHPQHF